What follows is one T cell receptor (beta chain) and its context. The sample is drawn from a study of control samples from healthy donors and cancer patients. TCRdb's copy holds only in-frame clones and misses some; the assay was immunoSEQ multiplex PCR. The sample shows about 190,000 clones, around 93% of them seen only once. The germline gives CDR1 SGHRS, CDR2 YFSETQ. The V gene end was trimmed by 4 bases and the J gene end by 5 bases; junction bases not matched to a gene: 11. This CDR3 has 17 amino acids. V usage is TRBV5-1 and J usage is TRBJ2-7, with 14 bases lining up with TRBD2. The source of this sequence is a man aged 25 to 40 in good health. Sequencing was carried out using blood. This CDR3 is CASSPGLAGASPDEQYF. For the CDR3, the DNA is TGCGCCAGCAGCCCGGGACTAGCGGGGGCGTCGCCTGACGAGCAGTACTTC.